This record concerns one TCR beta chain sequence. The CDR3 runs 14 residues. V was clipped by 5 bases and J by 6 bases; unmatched bases: 4. CDR1 PRHDT and CDR2 FYEKMQ come from the germline V gene (reference sequence). The entry originates in a study of technical replicates of blood from four donors. TCRdb's copy holds only in-frame clones and misses some; the assay was immunoSEQ multiplex PCR. The table has tens of thousands of clones, about 89% seen once. Sequenced: T cells isolated from PBMCs. This TCR was recovered from a human donor in good health. The rearrangement joins TRBV13 to TRBJ2-4, with 10 bases matching TRBD1. The CDR3 DNA reads as TGTGCCAGCAGCGGATGGGACAGGGGAAACATTCAGTACTTC. Translated, it gives CASSGWDRGNIQYF.